Listed below are T cell receptor beta chains from one sample, sequenced in a study of OX40 agonist ivuxolimab in advanced cancers. Sequencing was performed with immunoSEQ multiplex PCR; in TCRdb, only in-frame clones are kept and a portion is missing. The sample carries around 66,000 clones, about four fifths recorded once. The sample was CD4+ or CD8+ T cells sorted from blood, taken in a trial of the OX40 agonist ivuxolimab. These receptors were obtained from an adult with an advanced solid tumor such as melanoma, head and neck, liver or kidney cancer. The CDR3 runs from the conserved cysteine through the conserved F or W. The D gene is left open where the match is weak. The size field is filled for only some rows; it gives once, few, many or a size class.

j_call d_call clone_size v_call cdr3_aa cdr3_nt
TRBJ1-5 TRBD1 - TRBV28 CAVPGTGSNQPQHF TGTGCCGTGCCCGGGACAGGTAGCAATCAGCCCCAGCATTTT
TRBJ2-7 - few TRBV28 CASSLASESYEQYF TGTGCCAGCAGTTTGGCAAGTGAATCCTACGAGCAGTACTTC
TRBJ1-6 - - TRBV9 CASSAGAASLSGSPLHF TGTGCCAGCAGCGCAGGGGCCGCCTCCCTGTCCGGGTCACCCCTCCACTTT
TRBJ2-1 - few TRBV5-1 CASSLSGDNEQFF TGCGCCAGCAGCTTGAGTGGGGACAATGAGCAGTTCTTC
TRBJ1-1 - - TRBV18 CASSRTDSSTEAFF TGTGCCAGCTCACGAACGGACAGTTCCACTGAAGCTTTCTTT
TRBJ2-1 - - TRBV11-1 CASSLRAYNEQFF TGTGCCAGCAGCTTAAGGGCTTACAATGAGCAGTTCTTC
TRBJ2-7 TRBD2 - TRBV29-1 CSAQGLAGAYEQYF TGCAGCGCCCAGGGACTAGCGGGGGCCTACGAGCAGTACTTC
TRBJ1-2 - few TRBV7-2 CASSDPGFDGYTF TGTGCCAGCAGCGATCCAGGGTTTGATGGCTACACCTTC
TRBJ2-7 TRBD1 - TRBV7-9 CASSLGTGNLYEQYF TGTGCCAGCAGCCTAGGGACAGGGAATTTGTACGAGCAGTACTTC
TRBJ1-2 TRBD1 - TRBV28 CASSTGGGGYTF TGTGCCAGCAGCACAGGGGGGGGTGGCTACACCTTC
TRBJ2-4 TRBD1 - TRBV2 CASSYYRGQGNIQYF TGTGCCAGCAGCTATTACAGGGGGCAGGGAAACATTCAGTACTTC
TRBJ2-4 TRBD2 few TRBV2 CASNTQRGGSGIQYF TGTGCCAGCAATACCCAGCGGGGGGGCTCTGGCATTCAGTACTTC
TRBJ2-3 - - TRBV28 CASSRGGLSTDTQYF TGTGCCAGCAGTCGCGGCGGGTTGAGCACAGATACGCAGTATTTT
TRBJ2-7 TRBD1 - TRBV28 CASSFVGRWDRGRTDRYEQYF TGTGCCAGCAGTTTCGTCGGGCGGTGGGACAGGGGGCGAACTGATCGCTACGAGCAGTACTTC
TRBJ2-5 TRBD1 - TRBV2 CASTLGTVQETQYF TGTGCCAGCACCCTCGGGACAGTCCAAGAGACCCAGTACTTC
TRBJ2-7 - - TRBV7-9 CASSRPEDEQYF TGTGCCAGCAGCCGTCCGGAGGACGAGCAGTACTTC
TRBJ1-2 TRBD1 - TRBV9 CASSVPGGGLYGYTF TGTGCCAGCAGCGTCCCAGGGGGCGGTTTGTATGGCTACACCTTC
TRBJ1-1 TRBD1 - TRBV7-2 CASSLGGSGGGKAFF TGTGCCAGCAGCTTAGGTGGATCAGGGGGCGGAAAAGCTTTCTTT
TRBJ2-7 - - TRBV5-1 CASSLEGWRAYEQYF TGCGCCAGCAGCTTGGAGGGGTGGAGGGCCTACGAGCAGTACTTC
TRBJ1-2 - - TRBV7-9 CASSLEGGYTF TGTGCCAGCAGCTTAGAGGGAGGCTACACCTTC
TRBJ2-3 - - TRBV9 CASSPLGTPGADTQYF TGTGCCAGCAGCCCCCTCGGGACCCCAGGGGCAGATACGCAGTATTTT
TRBJ1-1 - - TRBV7-2 CASSLVQALLVNTEAFF TGTGCCAGCAGCTTAGTTCAGGCCTTACTCGTGAACACTGAAGCTTTCTTT
TRBJ2-1 - few TRBV4-3 CASSQVRDNEQFF TGCGCCAGCAGCCAAGTCCGGGATAATGAGCAGTTCTTC
TRBJ1-1 - - TRBV5-5 CASSPSAPTALTEAFF TGTGCCAGCAGCCCCAGCGCCCCGACAGCACTCACTGAAGCTTTCTTT
TRBJ1-1 TRBD1 - TRBV6-5 CASSYSTGGSTEAFF TGTGCCAGCAGTTACTCAACAGGGGGTAGCACTGAAGCTTTCTTT
TRBJ1-2 - few TRBV14 CASSHSGTYGYTF TGTGCCAGCAGCCACTCGGGGACCTATGGCTACACCTTC
TRBJ1-6 - - TRBV6-1 CASSEAVTSSYNSPLHF TGTGCCAGCAGTGAAGCTGTTACGAGCTCCTATAATTCACCCCTCCACTTT
TRBJ2-6 - - TRBV4-1 CASSQDPPGPGANVLTF TGCGCCAGCAGCCAAGATCCTCCAGGCCCTGGGGCCAACGTCCTGACTTTC